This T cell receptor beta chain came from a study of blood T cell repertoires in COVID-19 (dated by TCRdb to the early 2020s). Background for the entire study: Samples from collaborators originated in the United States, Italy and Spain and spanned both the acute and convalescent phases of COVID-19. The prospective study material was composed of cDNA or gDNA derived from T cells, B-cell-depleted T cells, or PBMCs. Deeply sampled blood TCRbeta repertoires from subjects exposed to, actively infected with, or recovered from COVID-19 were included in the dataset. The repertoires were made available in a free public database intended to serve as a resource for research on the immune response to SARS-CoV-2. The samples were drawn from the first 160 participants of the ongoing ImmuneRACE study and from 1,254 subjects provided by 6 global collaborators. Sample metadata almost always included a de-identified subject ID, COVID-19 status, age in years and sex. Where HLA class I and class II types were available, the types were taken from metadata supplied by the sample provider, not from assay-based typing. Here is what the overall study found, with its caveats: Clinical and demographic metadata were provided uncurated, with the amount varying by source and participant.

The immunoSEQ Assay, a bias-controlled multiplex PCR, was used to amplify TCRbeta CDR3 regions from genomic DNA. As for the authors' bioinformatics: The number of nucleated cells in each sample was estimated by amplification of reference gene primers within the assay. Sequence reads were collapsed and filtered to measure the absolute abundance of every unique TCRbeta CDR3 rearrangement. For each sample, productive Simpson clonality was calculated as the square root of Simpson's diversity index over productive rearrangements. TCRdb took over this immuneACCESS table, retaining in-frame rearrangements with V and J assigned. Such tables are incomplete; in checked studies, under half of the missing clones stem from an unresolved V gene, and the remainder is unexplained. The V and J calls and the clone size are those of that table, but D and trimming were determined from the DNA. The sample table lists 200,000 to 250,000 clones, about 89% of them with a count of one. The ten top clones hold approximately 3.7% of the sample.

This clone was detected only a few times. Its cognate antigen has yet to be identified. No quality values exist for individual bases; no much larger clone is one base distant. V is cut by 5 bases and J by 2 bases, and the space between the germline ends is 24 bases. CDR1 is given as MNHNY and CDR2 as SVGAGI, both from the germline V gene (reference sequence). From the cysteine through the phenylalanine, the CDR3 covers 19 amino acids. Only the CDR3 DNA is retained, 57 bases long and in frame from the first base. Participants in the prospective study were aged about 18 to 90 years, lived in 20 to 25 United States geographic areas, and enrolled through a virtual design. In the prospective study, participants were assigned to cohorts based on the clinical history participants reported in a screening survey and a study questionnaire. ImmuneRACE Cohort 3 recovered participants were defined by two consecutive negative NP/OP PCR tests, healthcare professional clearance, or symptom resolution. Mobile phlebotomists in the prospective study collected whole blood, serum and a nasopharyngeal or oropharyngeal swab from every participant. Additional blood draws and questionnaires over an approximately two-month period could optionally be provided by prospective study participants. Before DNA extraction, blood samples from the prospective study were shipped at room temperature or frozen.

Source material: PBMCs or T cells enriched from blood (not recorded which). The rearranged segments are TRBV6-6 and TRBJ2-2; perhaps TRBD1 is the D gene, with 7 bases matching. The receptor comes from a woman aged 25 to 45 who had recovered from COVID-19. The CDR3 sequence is CASSPSRKGAGPNTGELFF. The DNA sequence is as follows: TGTGCCAGCAGTCCCTCGCGGAAGGGGGCGGGGCCCAACACCGGGGAGCTGTTTTTT.